This entry features one T cell receptor (beta chain) sequence. Its antigen is not identified. The data stem from a study of early T cells in non-severe SARS-CoV-2 infection. On the study more broadly: Sequencing used unsorted whole-blood bulk RNA, so chains lack pairing. Study-wide results and limits: VDJdb matching favored anti-spike CD8 responses, missing private and CD4 specificities.

The CDR3 extends over 17 amino acids. Trimming took 4 bases from V and 4 from J, leaving 21 bases between them. Germline assignment: CDR1 SNHLY and CDR2 FYNNEI. Individual cDNA molecules were tagged with unique molecular identifiers, the study reported. TCRdb re-analysed the 5' RACE reads in MiXCR, keeping a single row per CDR3 protein. The sample yields about 99,000 distinct CDR3 sequences, 16% seen once. This clonotype was obtained from an adult who was a healthcare worker with PCR-confirmed SARS-CoV-2 infection or an uninfected control (not recorded which). This rearrangement joins TRBV2 to TRBJ2-3, with a weak D call TRBD1 (5 bases). The sequenced sample was whole blood. The CDR3 DNA reads TGTGCCAGCAGTGCATTTAGGGGTTCCGTGGCCGCAGATACGCAGTATTTT. This encodes CASSAFRGSVAADTQYF.